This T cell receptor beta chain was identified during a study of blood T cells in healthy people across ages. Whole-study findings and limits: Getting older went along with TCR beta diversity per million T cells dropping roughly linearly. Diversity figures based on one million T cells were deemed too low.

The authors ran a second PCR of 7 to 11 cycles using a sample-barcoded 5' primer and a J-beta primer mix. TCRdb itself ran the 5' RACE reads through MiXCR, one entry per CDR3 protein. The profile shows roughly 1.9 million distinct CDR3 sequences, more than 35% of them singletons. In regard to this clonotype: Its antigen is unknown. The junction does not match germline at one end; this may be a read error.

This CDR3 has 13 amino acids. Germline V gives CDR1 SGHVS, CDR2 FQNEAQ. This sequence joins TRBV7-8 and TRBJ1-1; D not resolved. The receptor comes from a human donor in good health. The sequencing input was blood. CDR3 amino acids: CANSLYGSLGAFF. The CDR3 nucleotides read TGTGCCAACAGCTTGTACGGCAGCTTGGGAGCTTTCTTT.